Listed here are 19 T cell receptor beta chains from one sample, sequenced in a study of shared clonotypes between healthy human individuals. Selected positively for CCR7 and CD45RO-negative, naive CD8 cells excluded terminally differentiated effector memory CD45RA+ cells. Some clones are missing from TCRdb's copy, which holds only in-frame ones; the method was immunoSEQ multiplex PCR. The sample lists about 820,000 clones; almost 95% were seen once. Sequencing input: naive CD8+ T cells sorted from blood. These receptors all stem from a man aged 30 to 39 in good health.

This clone is a singleton in its sample. This rearrangement joins TRBV2 to TRBJ2-7, with TRBD2 as a possible D gene (7 bases). Germline lookup yields CDR1 SNHLY and CDR2 FYNNEI. V shed 6 bases and J shed 3 bases, with 18 bases lying between them. This CDR3 is built from 15 residues. The CDR3 loop reads CASSRGPGGDYEQYF. The CDR3 coding sequence is TGTGCCAGCAGCCGGGGGCCTGGGGGGGACTACGAGCAGTACTTC.

This chain uses TRBV19 with TRBJ2-7, with 13 positions matching TRBD2. Trimming took 4 bases from V and 2 from J; bases not matched to a gene: 2. CDR3 size: 15 residues. CDR1 and CDR2 (germline): LNHDA, SQIVND (reference sequence). The DNA of the CDR3 is TGTGCCAGTAGTACCGGGACTAGCGGGACCTACGAGCAGTACTTC. Protein sequence: CASSTGTSGTYEQYF.

In this sample, this clone turned up a few times. The chain joins TRBV7-2 to TRBJ1-5; D gene uncertain. The CDR3 contains 15 residues. Germline V gene sequence: CDR1 SGHTA, CDR2 FQGNSA. Trimming shortened V by 5 bases and J by 0 bases, and 11 bases separated the two germline ends. The CDR3 loop reads CASSAWAYSNQPQHF. The CDR3 nucleotides read TGTGCCAGCAGCGCGTGGGCCTATAGCAATCAGCCCCAGCATTTT.

The CDR3 sequence is CASRSDGASLFF. The CDR3 DNA reads as TGCGCCAGCAGGTCGGACGGGGCCAGCCTGTTTTTT. The V call is TRBV5-1, the J call TRBJ1-4; possibly TRBD1 for D (5 bases). CDR3 size: 12 residues. The V gene lost 5 bases and the J gene lost 14 bases, with 16 bases spanning the gap. Germline loops: CDR1 SGHRS, CDR2 YFSETQ.

V gene TRBV30 combines with J gene TRBJ2-7; TRBD2 aligns across 11 bases. J gave up 4 bases and V 2 bases, and 4 bases lay outside the gene matches. Looked up from germline, CDR1 is GTSNPN and CDR2 is SVGIG (reference sequence). The CDR3 runs to 14 residues. The CDR3 reads CAWSLLAGAYEQYF. The CDR3 nucleotides are TGTGCCTGGAGTCTACTAGCGGGAGCATACGAGCAGTACTTC.

V is TRBV5-1 and J is TRBJ1-5; 11 bases match TRBD1. The trim removed 4 bases at V and 5 bases at J, leaving 5 bases unmatched. This CDR3 comprises 15 residues. Germline CDR1 and CDR2: SGHRS and YFSETQ. This CDR3 is CASSTGQGDHQPQHF. The CDR3 DNA reads TGCGCCAGCAGCACGGGACAGGGGGATCATCAGCCCCAGCATTTT.

This clone is a singleton in its sample. The chain combines TRBV5-1 with TRBJ2-5; 7 bases match TRBD1. This CDR3 has 14 amino acids. J was trimmed by 0 bases and V by 4 bases; bases with no gene match: 3. Looked up from germline, CDR1 is SGHRS and CDR2 is YFSETQ. In nucleotides, the CDR3 is TGCGCCAGCAGCCCGGGACAGAACCAAGAGACCCAGTACTTC. Translating gives CASSPGQNQETQYF.

This clone was seen once. One junction end disagrees with the germline gene, perhaps due to a read error. The chain carries TRBV4-1 and TRBJ2-7; D possibly matches TRBD1 or TRBD2 (6 bases each). Germline CDR1 is MGHRA and CDR2 is YSYEKL. This CDR3 comprises 13 residues. The DNA of the CDR3 is TGCGCCAGCAGCTCAGAGGGGGGCGTAGAGGTCGTCTTC. Translation: CASSSEGGVEVVF.

CDR3 loop: CASSIVAHQPQHF. The CDR3 bases are TGTGCCAGTAGTATAGTCGCACATCAGCCCCAGCATTTT. The rearrangement links TRBV19 to TRBJ1-5; no reliable D call. CDR1 is LNHDA, CDR2 SQIVND, per germline (reference sequence). V shed 1 base and J shed 5 bases, with 6 bases lying between them. CDR3 length: 13 residues.

This clone was observed a single time. J is TRBJ2-5 and V is TRBV7-8, with TRBD1 identical over 10 bases. V lost 3 bases, J lost 6 bases, and 10 bases stayed unmatched. Germline CDR1 is SGHVS and CDR2 is FQNEAQ. The CDR3 is made up of 16 amino acids. This CDR3 is CASSLGIRDRGKTQYF. DNA of the CDR3: TGTGCCAGCAGCTTGGGGATTAGGGACAGGGGTAAGACCCAGTACTTC.

This clone was counted a few times. This sequence joins TRBV9 and TRBJ2-7; the D is unclear. Trimming left V 0 bases short and J 6 bases short, with 10 bases between. Germline V gene sequence: CDR1 SGDLS, CDR2 YYNGEE. The CDR3 runs 13 residues. The CDR3, as DNA: TGTGCCAGCAGCGTAGAAGGGTTGGGCGAGCAGTACTTC. This sequence encodes CASSVEGLGEQYF.

The chain is built from TRBV29-1 and TRBJ2-3; 12 nucleotides line up with TRBD2. The CDR3 loop spans 15 amino acids. The junction had 2 bases not matched to a gene; V was cut back by 3 bases and J by 1 base. CDR1 SQVTM and CDR2 ANQGSEA come from the germline V gene. CDR3 nucleotide sequence: TGCAGCGTTGATGGACTAGCGGGACGCACAGATACGCAGTATTTT. Protein product: CSVDGLAGRTDTQYF.

The chain couples TRBV5-5 to TRBJ2-7; 7 positions agree with TRBD1. CDR3 length equals 14 residues. Unmatched junction bases numbered 7, after V lost 0 bases and J lost 7 bases. Germline V gives CDR1 SGHKS, CDR2 YYEKEE (reference sequence). The CDR3 sequence: CASSLGDSPGEQYF. In nucleotides, the CDR3 is TGTGCCAGCAGCTTGGGGGACAGCCCTGGGGAGCAGTACTTC.

In regard to this clone: This sample also contains other DNA sequences that code for the same CDR3. This sequence joins TRBV19 and TRBJ2-1; 9 bases are a match to TRBD2. The CDR3 length is 16 residues. The germline V gene has CDR1 LNHDA and CDR2 SQIVND (reference sequence). With 3 bases clipped from V and 4 bases from J, the junction kept 7 bases outside the gene matches. CDR3 coding DNA: TGTGCCAGTAGTATCCTGACTAGCGGTTTATACAATGAGCAGTTCTTC. Translated: CASSILTSGLYNEQFF.

The chain links TRBV5-1 to TRBJ2-1, with D possibly matching TRBD2 (6 bases). This CDR3 contains 12 residues. Trimming shortened V by 3 bases and J by 10 bases, and 11 bases separated the two germline ends. Germline CDR1 and CDR2: SGHRS and YFSETQ. The CDR3 protein is CASSSPGREQFF. The CDR3 coding sequence is TGCGCCAGCAGCTCTCCAGGGAGGGAGCAGTTCTTC.

The chain couples TRBV7-9 to TRBJ1-1, with D tentatively TRBD1 (5 bases). The CDR3 runs to 14 residues. V was clipped by 4 bases and J by 6 bases, with 15 bases between them. Germline assignment: CDR1 SEHNR and CDR2 FQNEAQ (reference sequence). In DNA, the CDR3 is TGTGCCAGCAGCTCCCCAGGGTTTGGGGCTGAAGCTTTCTTT. Encoded protein: CASSSPGFGAEAFF. Variable domain in full (rest from reference TRBV7-9 and TRBJ1-1): DTGVSQNPRHKITKRGQNVTFRCDPISEHNRLYWYRQTLGQGPEFLTYFQNEAQLEKSRLLSDRFSAERPKGSFSTLEIQRTEQGDSAMYLCASSSPGFGAEAFFGQGTRLTVV.

The V gene is TRBV9, the J gene TRBJ2-7; 11 bases align to TRBD2. Per germline, CDR1 SGDLS and CDR2 YYNGEE. The CDR3 totals 15 residues. The V segment lost 2 bases and the J segment 3 bases; nucleotides outside the gene matches: 4. The CDR3 sequence: CASSVGTSGGYEQYF. CDR3 nucleotides: TGTGCCAGCAGCGTGGGGACTAGCGGAGGCTACGAGCAGTACTTC.

The CDR3 DNA is TGTGCCAGTAGGGGGGCTGAAGCTTTCTTT. This codes for CASRGAEAFF. The rearrangement uses TRBV6-1 and TRBJ1-1; tentatively, D is TRBD1 (6 bases). The CDR3 covers 10 residues. Trimming left V 9 bases short and J 6 bases short, with 8 bases between. Germline V gives CDR1 MNHNS, CDR2 SASEGT.

This chain joins TRBV9 and TRBJ2-3; unclear D gene. The V end lost 3 bases, the J end lost 2 bases, and 7 bases lay between the germline ends. In germline, CDR1 is SGDLS, CDR2 YYNGEE. This CDR3 is built from 13 residues. This CDR3 is CASSAPPTDTQYF. DNA for the CDR3: TGTGCCAGCAGCGCCCCCCCCACAGATACGCAGTATTTT.